The text below deals with one TCR beta chain. This clone was observed a few times. It lacks a known antigen. No base-level quality is on record; no much larger clone is a single base apart. The library came from the immunoSEQ multiplex PCR assay. To provide template for TCR sequencing, every sample had RNA extracted and reverse transcribed into cDNA. SuperScript III was used for first-strand cDNA synthesis, primed with a 2:1 mix of oligo-dT and random hexamers. Amplification bias was assessed with a synthetic immune receptor repertoire, and residual bias was removed computationally. The source study handled its data this way. After raw reads were preprocessed to remove errors, the CDR3 was defined following IMGT conventions as running from the conserved cysteine to phenylalanine. Clonality was computed by normalizing Shannon entropy by log2 of the number of productive unique TCRs and subtracting the result from 1. CD4 or CD8 identity of scalp clones was inferred by cross-referencing scalp TCRbeta sequences with sorted blood CD4 and CD8 repertoires. This is the immuneACCESS table as TCRdb keeps it, with only in-frame sequences that have V and J called. A part of the clones is gone; compared with another copy, unresolved V genes explain less than half, and the rest is unexplained. The D gene and trimming were derived from the DNA, and the V and J assignments and clone size from that table. For this sample there are 100,000 to 130,000 clones; 55% to 75% appear just once. 20% to 25% of the sample comes from the top ten.

The sample is drawn from a study of CD8+ T cells in alopecia areata (dated by TCRdb to 2017 to 2018). Background for the entire study: High-throughput TCRbeta sequencing was used to examine T cell clonal expansion in alopecia areata in both the C3H/HeJ mouse model and human patients. Human TCRbeta sequencing covered scalp tissue and sorted CD4+ and CD8+ peripheral blood T cells from patchy and totalis/universalis alopecia areata patients and healthy controls. Clonality in the scalp was compared among normal scalp (n=4), patchy alopecia areata scalp (n=8), and alopecia totalis/universalis scalp (n=8). immunoSEQ multiplex PCR using 35 Vbeta forward primers and 13 Jbeta reverse primers was used to amplify TCRbeta CDR3 regions. RNA was extracted with the PAXgene miRNA kit for fixed scalp, the miRNeasy kit for PBMCs, and the RNeasy kit for mouse skin.

From cysteine to phenylalanine, the CDR3 is 14 amino acids long. Left in the record is the CDR3 DNA by itself, 42 bases read in frame from the first base. V gives up 8 bases and J gives up 0 bases, and the segment between their germline ends measures 12 bases. As encoded in the germline V gene (reference sequence), CDR1 is LNHNV while CDR2 is YYDKDF. Here is what the overall study found, with its caveats: Higher clonality and more expanded CD8+ clones were observed in lesional scalp than in normal scalp, particularly in alopecia totalis/universalis, a finding suggestive of antigenic drive. Shared TCR sequences between patients were less evident than in mice, which may be partly attributable to HLA diversity in the patient population. Resident alphabeta T cells in normal human skin are also sequenced, complicating scalp TCR repertoire analysis, unlike mouse skin dominated by gammadelta T cells.

After PBMCs were isolated by density centrifugation and stained for CD3, CD4 and CD8, a FACSAria was used to sort CD4+ and CD8+ T cells. Unaffected controls provided scalp biopsies and blood samples. The sample comprised CD8+ T cells sorted from blood. Recombination connected TRBV15 to TRBJ2-3, with a weak D call of TRBD2 (6 bases match). The clonotype comes from a human donor in good health. In nucleotide form, the sequence is TGTGCCACCGGAGGGCCTTCTAGCACAGATACGCAGTATTTT. Its protein reads: CATGGPSSTDTQYF.